The 27 T cell receptor beta chains below come from one sample, sequenced in a study of CD8+ T cells in alopecia areata. Treatment reported: oral pan-JAK inhibitor, 5-10 mg twice daily. Sequencing relied on a cDNA template that was reverse transcribed from extracted RNA. TCRdb keeps only in-frame clones here, not all; method: immunoSEQ multiplex PCR. The repertoire holds about 180,000 clones, with about 55% as singletons. The sequencing here drew on CD8+ T cells sorted from blood, taken at week 24, from a patient treated with tofacitinib. These TCRs come from a human donor with alopecia areata.

V usage is TRBV6-6 and J usage is TRBJ1-1; a weak D match, TRBD1 (6 bases). From germline, CDR1 is MNHNY and CDR2 SVGAGI (reference sequence). This CDR3 region has 10 residues. Between the trimmed V and J ends, which lost 8 bases and 8 bases, there was a span of 9 bases. CDR3 DNA: TGTGCCAGCCAGGGGAGAGAAGCTTTCTTT. Its translation: CASQGREAFF.

J is TRBJ1-4 and V is TRBV6-6; the D is unclear. The germline V gene has CDR1 MNHNY and CDR2 SVGAGI (reference sequence). Trimming removed 10 bases from V and 2 bases from J, with 17 bases in between. The CDR3 has 15 amino acids. The CDR3 nucleotides are TGTGCCACCACCCTCGGAGGGCTCACTAATGAAAAACTGTTTTTT. It codes for CATTLGGLTNEKLFF.

This clone turned up a few times. The chain carries TRBV4-3 and TRBJ2-2; TRBD1 matches 7 bases. Looked up from germline, CDR1 is LGHNA and CDR2 is YSLEER. The CDR3 runs to 15 residues. V shed 3 bases and J 0 bases; nucleotides not matched to a gene: 1. For the CDR3, the DNA is TGCGCCAGCAGCCATGACAGGGCGAACACCGGGGAGCTGTTTTTT. Its protein is CASSHDRANTGELFF.

In DNA, the CDR3 is TGTGCCAGCAGCTTCATAGTGGGGGGCAGCACCGGGGAGCTGTTTTTT. Translation: CASSFIVGGSTGELFF. The chain couples TRBV9 to TRBJ2-2; D tentatively fits TRBD1 or TRBD2 (6 bases each). Germline values: CDR1 SGDLS, CDR2 YYNGEE. The CDR3 totals 16 residues. V lost 4 bases and J 4 bases, leaving 17 bases between the germline ends.

In its sample, this clone was seen a few times. This chain connects TRBV19 to TRBJ2-2; D is unclear. Looked up from germline, CDR1 is LNHDA and CDR2 is SQIVND (reference sequence). Trimming removed 5 bases at V and 2 bases at J, with 9 bases between. The CDR3 is made up of 14 amino acids. CDR3 in amino acids: CASSLDGNTGELFF. The CDR3 coding sequence is TGTGCCAGTAGTCTTGATGGAAACACCGGGGAGCTGTTTTTT.

The V and J genes are TRBV30 and TRBJ2-7; D gene uncertain. The CDR3 spans 15 residues. Germline CDR1 is GTSNPN and CDR2 is SVGIG (reference sequence). Trimming took 2 bases from V and 2 from J, leaving 16 bases between them. Here the CDR3 reads CAWSYSMGNAYEQYF. In DNA, the CDR3 is TGTGCCTGGAGTTACTCGATGGGAAACGCCTACGAGCAGTACTTC.

This chain links TRBV2 with TRBJ1-1; possibly TRBD1 for D (6 bases). V was shortened by 5 bases and J by 0 bases, with 16 bases between the two germline ends. The CDR3 spans 16 residues. The germline V gene has CDR1 SNHLY and CDR2 FYNNEI. In nucleotides, the CDR3 is TGTGCCAGCAGTCTGCGGGGGGCGGACATGAACACTGAAGCTTTCTTT. This gives the protein CASSLRGADMNTEAFF.

About this clone: In the same sample, other DNA sequences code for this CDR3. The chain links TRBV7-9 to TRBJ1-2; 8 positions agree with TRBD1. The CDR3 totals 13 residues. Germline V gives CDR1 SEHNR, CDR2 FQNEAQ (reference sequence). With V trimmed by 5 bases and J by 3 bases, 2 bases remained unmatched. The DNA for the CDR3 is TGTGCCAGCAGCCTGGGACAGGACTATGGCTACACCTTC. This codes for CASSLGQDYGYTF.

The CDR3 coding sequence is TGTGCCAGCAGTCCTTCGTCCGGGACAGTATCCTACGAGCAGTACTTC. Residues: CASSPSSGTVSYEQYF. The rearrangement uses TRBV27 and TRBJ2-7; 7 bases are shared with TRBD1. Germline V gene sequence: CDR1 MNHEY, CDR2 SMNVEV (reference sequence). The CDR3 contains 16 residues. V dropped 5 bases and J dropped 1; count of bases not matched to a gene: 11.

The chain joins TRBV30 to TRBJ1-1, with D unresolved. Germline loops: CDR1 GTSNPN, CDR2 SVGIG (reference sequence). CDR3 length: 15 residues. V was clipped by 4 bases and J by 1 base, with 16 bases between them. CDR3 sequence reads: CAWTPPSGRNTEAFF. For the CDR3, the DNA is TGTGCCTGGACTCCCCCGTCTGGGAGGAACACTGAAGCTTTCTTT.

This sequence joins TRBV11-2 and TRBJ2-1; no definite D call. V lost 0 bases and J lost 5, with 23 bases in between. Germline V gene sequence: CDR1 SGHAT, CDR2 FQNNGV. The CDR3 loop spans 19 amino acids. The CDR3 loop is CASSLDSPESIISDNEQFF. In nucleotides, the CDR3 is TGTGCCAGCAGCTTAGATTCCCCAGAATCCATCATAAGTGACAATGAGCAGTTCTTC.

The DNA for the CDR3 is TGTGCCAGCAGTACCGCCGGGACAGATACAACCTATGGCTACACCTTC. As protein: CASSTAGTDTTYGYTF. The chain carries TRBV7-9 and TRBJ1-2; TRBD1 aligns across 7 bases. CDR3 size: 16 residues. The germline V gene has CDR1 SEHNR and CDR2 FQNEAQ (reference sequence). The ends lost 6 bases at V and 4 bases at J; junction bases unmatched: 14.

This chain links TRBV15 with TRBJ1-1; tentative D call: TRBD1 (5 bases). Germline assignment: CDR1 LNHNV and CDR2 YYDKDF (reference sequence). The CDR3 totals 12 residues. V was trimmed by 0 bases and J by 8 bases, leaving 7 bases between them. The CDR3 coding sequence is TGTGCCACCAGCAGAGAGGGGGAGGAAGCTTTCTTT. It codes for CATSREGEEAFF. The full variable domain, rest sourced from reference TRBV15 and TRBJ1-1, is DAMVIQNPRYQVTQFGKPVTLSCSQTLNHNVMYWYQQKSSQAPKLLFHYYDKDFNNEADTPDNFQSRRPNTSFCFLDIRSPGLGDTAMYLCATSREGEEAFFGQGTRLTVV.

The J gene is TRBJ2-3, the V gene TRBV7-2; D gene uncertain. The CDR3 has 15 amino acids. V was trimmed by 1 base and J by 0 bases, leaving 8 bases between them. Germline values: CDR1 SGHTA, CDR2 FQGNSA. The CDR3 DNA is TGTGCCAGCAGCTTAGGGACGGCTAGCACAGATACGCAGTATTTT. Translation: CASSLGTASTDTQYF.

This clone was detected once. The chain has TRBV30 and TRBJ1-3; perhaps TRBD1 as D (5 bases). Germline assignment: CDR1 GTSNPN and CDR2 SVGIG (reference sequence). Trimming pared 7 bases from V and 2 bases from J, leaving 18 bases between. This CDR3 region has 15 residues. The CDR3 is CASGGDRHPGNTIYF. As DNA, the CDR3 is TGTGCCTCGGGGGGTGACAGACACCCTGGAAACACCATATATTTT.

The rearrangement joins TRBV27 to TRBJ2-1, with TRBD2 matching 7 bases. Trimming cost V 9 bases and J 4 bases; bases outside gene matches: 6. This CDR3 has 13 residues. Germline V CDR1 and CDR2: MNHEY, SMNVEV (reference sequence). CDR3 protein: CASAPGGYNEQFF. DNA for the CDR3: TGTGCCAGTGCGCCCGGGGGGTACAATGAGCAGTTCTTC.

This clone was observed once. V is TRBV30 and J is TRBJ1-1; D uncertain. The V gene lost 3 bases and the J gene lost 3 bases, with 11 bases spanning the gap. The CDR3 covers 13 residues. Germline values: CDR1 GTSNPN, CDR2 SVGIG (reference sequence). The CDR3: CAWSADRYTEAFF. For the CDR3, the DNA is TGTGCCTGGAGCGCGGATAGGTACACTGAAGCTTTCTTT.

This sequence joins TRBV11-1 and TRBJ2-1, with D perhaps matching TRBD2 (5 bases). The germline V gene has CDR1 SGHAT and CDR2 FQDESV (reference sequence). The CDR3 covers 16 residues. V lost 4 bases, J lost 7 bases, and 20 bases lay in between. The DNA of the CDR3 is TGTGCCAGCAGCTCGAACGGGGTCTGGGGTAGGAATGAGCAGTTCTTC. It translates to CASSSNGVWGRNEQFF.

This clone was recorded a few times. V usage is TRBV7-9 and J usage is TRBJ2-7, with 10 bases that match TRBD2. Germline CDR1 reads SEHNR; CDR2 reads FQNEAQ (reference sequence). The CDR3 contains 18 residues. V was pared by 5 bases and J by 7 bases, with 20 bases of the junction left unmatched. The CDR3 loop is CASSTTTGGQAGGLEQYF. Here the CDR3 DNA reads TGTGCCAGCAGCACTACCACCGGAGGGCAAGCGGGGGGGCTGGAGCAGTACTTC.

The V and J genes are TRBV25-1 and TRBJ1-6; D call uncertain. The CDR3 runs 17 residues. V shed 4 bases and J shed 0 bases, with 13 bases lying between them. CDR1 MGHDK and CDR2 SYGVNS come from the germline V gene. The CDR3 reads CASSGPSGSSYNSPLHF. The CDR3 DNA reads as TGTGCCAGCAGTGGACCCTCGGGGAGCTCCTATAATTCACCCCTCCACTTT.

This clone was seen a handful of times. The V call is TRBV9, the J call TRBJ1-5; D ambiguous. The CDR3 sequence is 13 residues long. Germline CDR1 and CDR2: SGDLS and YYNGEE. The germline V and J ends were trimmed by 0 bases and 4 bases, with 5 bases remaining between them. The CDR3 bases are TGTGCCAGCAGCGTAGATTTTAATCAGCCCCAGCATTTT. Its protein is CASSVDFNQPQHF.

This chain joins TRBV19 and TRBJ1-1, with a possible D match to TRBD1 (5 bases). The germline V gene encodes CDR1 LNHDA and CDR2 SQIVND (reference sequence). Trimming stripped 6 bases from V and 8 bases from J, with 13 bases between. The CDR3 contains 12 residues. CDR3 loop: CASSQGLREAFF. CDR3 bases: TGTGCCAGTAGCCAGGGATTGCGGGAAGCTTTCTTT. The whole variable domain, filled in from reference TRBV19 and TRBJ1-1, reads DGGITQSPKYLFRKEGQNVTLSCEQNLNHDAMYWYRQDPGQGLRLIYYSQIVNDFQKGDIAEGYSVSREKKESFPLTVTSAQKNPTAFYLCASSQGLREAFFGQGTRLTVV.

This clone has only a few counts. J is TRBJ2-7 and V is TRBV7-2, with 9 positions matching TRBD1. The CDR3 loop spans 13 amino acids. Per germline, CDR1 SGHTA and CDR2 FQGNSA. V lost 4 bases and J lost 7; bases outside the gene matches: 5. The CDR3 spells CASSSDRGGEQYF. The DNA for the CDR3 is TGTGCCAGCAGCTCAGACAGGGGGGGTGAGCAGTACTTC.

The chain is built from TRBV29-1 and TRBJ1-1; TRBD1 is a possible D gene (5 bases). The CDR3 runs to 14 residues. V shed 2 bases and J shed 7 bases, with 17 bases lying between them. Germline lookup yields CDR1 SQVTM and CDR2 ANQGSEA. The CDR3 region has the DNA TGCAGCGTTGAATGGGACGTACAAAAGGATGAAGCTTTCTTT. This sequence encodes CSVEWDVQKDEAFF. Looking up the rest from reference TRBV29-1 and TRBJ1-1 gives the full variable domain: SAVISQKPSRDICQRGTSLTIQCQVDSQVTMMFWYRQQPGQSLTLIATANQGSEATYESGFVIDKFPISRPNLTFSTLTVSNMSPEDSSIYLCSVEWDVQKDEAFFGQGTRLTVV.

The chain has TRBV29-1 and TRBJ2-3; no clear D. Germline CDR1 and CDR2: SQVTM and ANQGSEA. Trimming cost V 0 bases and J 9 bases, with 10 bases left between them. This CDR3 spans 12 amino acids. CDR3 nucleotides: TGCAGCGTTGAAGATGGGCAGGCCACGCAGTATTTT. Translated, it gives CSVEDGQATQYF.

In its sample, this clone was seen a few times. The chain joins TRBV16 to TRBJ2-3; unclear D gene. The germline V and J ends were trimmed by 7 bases and 4 bases, with 12 bases remaining between them. Germline V gives CDR1 KGHSY, CDR2 FQNENV. The CDR3 runs 13 residues. CDR3 coding DNA: TGTGCCAGCAACGCGCCGGTAGCAGATACGCAGTATTTT. Its protein is CASNAPVADTQYF.

This sequence joins TRBV10-3 and TRBJ1-2, with a possible D match to TRBD1 (6 bases). With 2 bases removed from V and 6 bases from J, the gap between germline ends came to 16 bases. Germline V lookup: CDR1 ENHRY, CDR2 SYGVKD. The CDR3 is made up of 15 amino acids. CDR3: CAISEGGGMMDGYTF. CDR3 nucleotide sequence: TGTGCCATCAGTGAGGGGGGCGGGATGATGGATGGCTACACCTTC.